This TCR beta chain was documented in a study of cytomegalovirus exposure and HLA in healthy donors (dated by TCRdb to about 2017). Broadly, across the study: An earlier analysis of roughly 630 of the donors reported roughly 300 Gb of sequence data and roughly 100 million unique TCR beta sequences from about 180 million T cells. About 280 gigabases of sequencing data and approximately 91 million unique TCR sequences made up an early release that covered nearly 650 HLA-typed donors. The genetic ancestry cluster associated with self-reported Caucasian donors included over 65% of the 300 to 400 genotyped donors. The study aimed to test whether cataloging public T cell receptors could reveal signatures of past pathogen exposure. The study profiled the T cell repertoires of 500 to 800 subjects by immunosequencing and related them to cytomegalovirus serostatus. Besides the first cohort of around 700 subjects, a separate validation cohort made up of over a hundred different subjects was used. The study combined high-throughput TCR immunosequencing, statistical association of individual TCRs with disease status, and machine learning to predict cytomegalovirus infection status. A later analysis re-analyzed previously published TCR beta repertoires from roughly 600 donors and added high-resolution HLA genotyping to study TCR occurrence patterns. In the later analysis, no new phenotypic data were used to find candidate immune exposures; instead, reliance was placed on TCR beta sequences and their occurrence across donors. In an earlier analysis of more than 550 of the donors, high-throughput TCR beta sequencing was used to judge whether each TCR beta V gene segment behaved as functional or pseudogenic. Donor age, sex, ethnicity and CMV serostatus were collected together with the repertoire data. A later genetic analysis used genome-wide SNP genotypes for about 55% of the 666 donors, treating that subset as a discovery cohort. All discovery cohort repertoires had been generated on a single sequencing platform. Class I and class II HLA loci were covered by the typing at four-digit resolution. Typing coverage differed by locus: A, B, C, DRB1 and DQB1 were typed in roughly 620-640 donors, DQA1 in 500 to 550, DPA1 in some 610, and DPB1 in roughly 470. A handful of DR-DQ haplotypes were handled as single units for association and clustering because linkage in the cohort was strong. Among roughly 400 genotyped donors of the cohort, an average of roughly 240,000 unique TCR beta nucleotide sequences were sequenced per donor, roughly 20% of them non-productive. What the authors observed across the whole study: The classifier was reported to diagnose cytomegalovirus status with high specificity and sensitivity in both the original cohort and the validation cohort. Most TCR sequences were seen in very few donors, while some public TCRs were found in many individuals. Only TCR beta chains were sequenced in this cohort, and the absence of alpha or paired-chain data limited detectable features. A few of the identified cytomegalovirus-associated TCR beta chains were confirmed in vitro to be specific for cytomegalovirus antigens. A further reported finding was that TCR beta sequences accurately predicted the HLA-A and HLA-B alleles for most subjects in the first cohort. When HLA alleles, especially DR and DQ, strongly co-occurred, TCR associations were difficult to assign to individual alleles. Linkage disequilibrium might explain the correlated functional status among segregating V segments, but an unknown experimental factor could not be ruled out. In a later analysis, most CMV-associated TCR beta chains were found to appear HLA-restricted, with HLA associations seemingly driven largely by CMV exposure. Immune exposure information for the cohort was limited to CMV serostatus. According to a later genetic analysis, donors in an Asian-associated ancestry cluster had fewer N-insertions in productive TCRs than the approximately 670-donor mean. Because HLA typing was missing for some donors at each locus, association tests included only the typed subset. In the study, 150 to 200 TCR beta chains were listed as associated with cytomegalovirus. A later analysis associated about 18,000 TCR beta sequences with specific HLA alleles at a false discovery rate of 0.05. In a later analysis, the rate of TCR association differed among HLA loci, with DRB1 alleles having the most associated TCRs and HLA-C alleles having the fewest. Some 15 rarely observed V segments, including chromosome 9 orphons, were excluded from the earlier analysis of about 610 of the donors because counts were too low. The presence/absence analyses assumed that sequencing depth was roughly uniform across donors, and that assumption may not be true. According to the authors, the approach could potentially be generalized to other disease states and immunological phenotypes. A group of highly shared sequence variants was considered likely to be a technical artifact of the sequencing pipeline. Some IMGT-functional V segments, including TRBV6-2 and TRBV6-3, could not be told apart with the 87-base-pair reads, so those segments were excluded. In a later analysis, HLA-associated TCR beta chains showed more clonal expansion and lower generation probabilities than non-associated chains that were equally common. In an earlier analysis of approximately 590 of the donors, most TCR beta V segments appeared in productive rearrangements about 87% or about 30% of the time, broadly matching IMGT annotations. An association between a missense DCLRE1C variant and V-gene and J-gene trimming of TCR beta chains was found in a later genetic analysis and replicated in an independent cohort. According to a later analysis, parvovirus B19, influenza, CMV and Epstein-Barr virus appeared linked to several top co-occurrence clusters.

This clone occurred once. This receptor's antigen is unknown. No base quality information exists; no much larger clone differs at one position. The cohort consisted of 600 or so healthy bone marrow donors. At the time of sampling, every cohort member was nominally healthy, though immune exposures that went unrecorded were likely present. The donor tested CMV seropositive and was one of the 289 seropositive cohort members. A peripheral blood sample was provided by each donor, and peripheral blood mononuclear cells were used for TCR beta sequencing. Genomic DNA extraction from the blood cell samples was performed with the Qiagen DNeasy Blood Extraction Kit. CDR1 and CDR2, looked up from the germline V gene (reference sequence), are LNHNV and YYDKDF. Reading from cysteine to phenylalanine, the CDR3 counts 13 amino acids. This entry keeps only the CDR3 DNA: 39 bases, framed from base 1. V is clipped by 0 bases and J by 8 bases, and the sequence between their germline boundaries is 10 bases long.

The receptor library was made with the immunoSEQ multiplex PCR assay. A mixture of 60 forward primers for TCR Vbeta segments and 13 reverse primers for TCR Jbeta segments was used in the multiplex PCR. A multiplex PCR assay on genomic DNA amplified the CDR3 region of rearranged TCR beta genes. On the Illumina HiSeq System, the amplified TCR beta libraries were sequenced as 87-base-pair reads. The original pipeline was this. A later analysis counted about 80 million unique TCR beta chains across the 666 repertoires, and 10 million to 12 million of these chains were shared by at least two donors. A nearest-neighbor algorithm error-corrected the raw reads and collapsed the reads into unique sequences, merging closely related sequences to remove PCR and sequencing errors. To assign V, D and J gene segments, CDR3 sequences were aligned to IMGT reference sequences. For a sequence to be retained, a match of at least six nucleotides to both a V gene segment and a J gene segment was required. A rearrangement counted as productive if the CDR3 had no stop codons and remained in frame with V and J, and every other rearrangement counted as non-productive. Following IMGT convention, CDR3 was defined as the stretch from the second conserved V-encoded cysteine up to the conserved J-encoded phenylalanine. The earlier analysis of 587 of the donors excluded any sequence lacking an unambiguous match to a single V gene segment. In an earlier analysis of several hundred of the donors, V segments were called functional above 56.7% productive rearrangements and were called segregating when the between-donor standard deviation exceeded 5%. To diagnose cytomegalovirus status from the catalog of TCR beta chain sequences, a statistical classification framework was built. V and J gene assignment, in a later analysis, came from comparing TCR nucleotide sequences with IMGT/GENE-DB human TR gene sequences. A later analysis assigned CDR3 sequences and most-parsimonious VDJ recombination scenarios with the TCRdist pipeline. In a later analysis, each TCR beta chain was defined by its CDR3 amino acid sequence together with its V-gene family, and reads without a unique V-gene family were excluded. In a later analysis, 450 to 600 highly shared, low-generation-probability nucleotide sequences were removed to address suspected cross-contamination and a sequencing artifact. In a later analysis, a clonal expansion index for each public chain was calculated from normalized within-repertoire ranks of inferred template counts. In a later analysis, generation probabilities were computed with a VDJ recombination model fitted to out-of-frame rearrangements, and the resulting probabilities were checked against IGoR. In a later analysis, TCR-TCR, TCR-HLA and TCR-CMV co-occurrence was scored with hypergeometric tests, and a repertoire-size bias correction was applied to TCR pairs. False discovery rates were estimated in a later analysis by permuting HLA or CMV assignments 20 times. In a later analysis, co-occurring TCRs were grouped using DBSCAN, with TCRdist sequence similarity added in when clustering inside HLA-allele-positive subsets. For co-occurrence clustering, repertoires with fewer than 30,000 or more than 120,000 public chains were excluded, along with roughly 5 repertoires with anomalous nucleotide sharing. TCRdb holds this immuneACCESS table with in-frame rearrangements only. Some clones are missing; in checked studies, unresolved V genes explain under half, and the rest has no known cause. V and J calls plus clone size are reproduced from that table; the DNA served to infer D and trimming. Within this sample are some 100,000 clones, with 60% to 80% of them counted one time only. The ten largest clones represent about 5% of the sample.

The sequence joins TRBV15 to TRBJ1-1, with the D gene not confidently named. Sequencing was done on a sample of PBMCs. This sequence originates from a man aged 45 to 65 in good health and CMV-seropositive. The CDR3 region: CATSRDRGEEAFF. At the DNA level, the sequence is TGTGCCACCAGCAGAGATAGAGGAGAAGAAGCTTTCTTT.